This is a list of T cell receptor beta chains from one sample in a study of sequential checkpoint blockade in melanoma. TCRdb's copy holds only in-frame clones and misses some; the assay was immunoSEQ multiplex PCR. The sample has approximately 1,000 clones; about 20% are singletons. The sample was tumor tissue (inferred from file names), taken from a patient given nivolumab and ipilimumab in sequence. These receptors came from a human donor with melanoma. Each CDR3 is given with its conserved first and last residue. D genes are given only for firm matches. A clone size is listed for some rows: how often the clone was seen (once, few, many), or a class if it is expanded.

clone size	D gene	V gene	J gene	CDR3 DNA	CDR3 protein
.	TRBD1	TRBV29-1	TRBJ1-6	TGCAGCGTTGGACCCCGGGTCAGGGGGCCCGGTTCACCCCTCCACTTT	CSVGPRVRGPGSPLHF
few	.	TRBV6-8	TRBJ2-2	TGTGCCAGCAGCCACTTGGGCGGCACCGGGGAGCTGTTTTTT	CASSHLGGTGELFF
.	.	TRBV19	TRBJ2-7	TGTGCCAGTGGCAACCGGGACACATTTCGGGAGCAGTACTTC	CASGNRDTFREQYF
few	.	TRBV28	TRBJ1-5	TGTGCCAGCAGTTTATCAGGGGCTGGAAGCAATCAGCCCCAGCATTTT	CASSLSGAGSNQPQHF
.	TRBD1	TRBV19	TRBJ1-4	TGTGCCAGTAGTGCGACAGGGTACGATGAAAAACTGTTTTTT	CASSATGYDEKLFF
.	.	TRBV30	TRBJ2-5	TGTGCCTGGAGTGTGGGGGGAAACCAAGAGACCCAGTACTTC	CAWSVGGNQETQYF
.	.	TRBV6-8	TRBJ1-6	TGTGCCAGCAGGGCGAAAGTGCTTTCACCCCTCCACTTT	CASRAKVLSPLHF
few	TRBD2	TRBV9	TRBJ2-2	TGTGCCAGCACTGGGACTAGCGGTGCGAACACCGGGGAGCTGTTTTTT	CASTGTSGANTGELFF
.	.	TRBV29-1	TRBJ2-1	TGCAGCGTTGGCCGGTGGCTAGGTGAGCAGTTCTTC	CSVGRWLGEQFF
.	.	TRBV28	TRBJ1-6	TGTGCCAGCAGTCCCCCCATCACCGGGACCGGCGATTCACCCCTCCACTTT	CASSPPITGTGDSPLHF
once	.	TRBV5-1	TRBJ2-2	TGCGCCACCCACCGGGAGTCGAACACCGGGGAGCTGTTTTTT	CATHRESNTGELFF
.	TRBD1	TRBV19	TRBJ1-4	TGTGCCAGTAGTGTCCGGGACAGGGGAGTTCCGGGTGAAAAACTGTTTTTT	CASSVRDRGVPGEKLFF
few	.	TRBV6-8	TRBJ2-1	TGTGCCAGCAGTGCAGGGGCCCGCCTCTCCTACAATGAGCAGTTCTTC	CASSAGARLSYNEQFF
.	.	TRBV15	TRBJ2-1	TGTGCCACCAGCAGAGAGCCGCCCCGCCCCATAAACCTGCTGCAGCAGTTCTTC	CATSREPPRPINLLQQFF
.	TRBD1	TRBV23-1	TRBJ2-5	TGCGCCAGAACACAGGGGGCGAAGGAGACCCAGTACTTC	CARTQGAKETQYF
.	TRBD1	TRBV16	TRBJ1-1	TGTGCCAGCAGACTTACAGGGGCGGGGACTGAAGCTTTCTTT	CASRLTGAGTEAFF
few	TRBD1	TRBV5-8	TRBJ2-1	TGTGCCAGCAGCTCGAACAGGGGGTTGGATGAGCAGTTCTTC	CASSSNRGLDEQFF
.	.	TRBV29-1	TRBJ1-2	TGCAGCGTAAACCGAGGGGGAGTCGATAACTATGGCTACACCTTC	CSVNRGGVDNYGYTF
few	.	TRBV6-8	TRBJ1-1	TGTGCCAGCAGTGCAACTCCGAACACTGAAGCTTTCTTT	CASSATPNTEAFF
.	.	TRBV14	TRBJ2-1	TGTGCCAGCAGCCAAGCAGGACTGATCCAGTTCTTC	CASSQAGLIQFF
few	.	TRBV6-8	TRBJ1-4	TGTGCCAGCAGTCCCGTGGGGGGATCCGGAAAACTGTTTTTT	CASSPVGGSGKLFF
large	.	TRBV6-8	TRBJ1-5	TGTGCCAGCAGTTACGGTCCCCCGAATAGCAATCAGCCCCAGCATTTT	CASSYGPPNSNQPQHF
.	.	TRBV6-8	TRBJ1-4	TGTGCCATCAGTTTAACAGGAGGAAATGAAAAACTGTTTTTT	CAISLTGGNEKLFF
medium-sized	.	TRBV11-3	TRBJ2-7	TGTGCCAGCACCCTGAGACAGCAAATCTCCTACGAGCAGTACTTC	CASTLRQQISYEQYF
few	TRBD2	TRBV6-8	TRBJ2-1	TGTGCCAGCAGTTACGCGGGGGGGAAGAATGAGCAGTTCTTC	CASSYAGGKNEQFF
few	.	TRBV6-8	TRBJ1-3	TGTGCCAGCAGTTTGACAGGCCGGGCAAGCTCTGGAAACACCATATATTTT	CASSLTGRASSGNTIYF
few	TRBD2	TRBV11-3	TRBJ2-5	TGTGCCAGCAGCTTAGTAGCGGGGGGTCCCGCGGAGACCCAGTACTTC	CASSLVAGGPAETQYF
few	TRBD2	TRBV28	TRBJ2-3	TGTGCCAGCAGCCGGCTTCTAGCGGGGGGCAAGGATACGCAGTATTTT	CASSRLLAGGKDTQYF
.	.	TRBV7-6	TRBJ2-6	TGTGCCAGCAGTTTGAGAGGGAGGTCTGGGGCCAACGTCCTGACTTTC	CASSLRGRSGANVLTF
.	.	TRBV15	TRBJ1-2	TGTGCCACCGCCAATGGGGGGGCCTCGTATGGCTACACCTTC	CATANGGASYGYTF
.	.	TRBV15	TRBJ1-1	TGTGCCACCAGCAGAGATTTGTCGTCGAACACTGAAGCTTTCTTT	CATSRDLSSNTEAFF
.	TRBD1	TRBV19	TRBJ1-5	TGTGCCAGTAGTCCTGGACAGGGTTGGAGTTATCAGCCCCAGCATTTT	CASSPGQGWSYQPQHF
large	TRBD2	TRBV11-3	TRBJ2-5	TGTGCCAGCAGCTCGCACGAGGGACTAGCGGGGGTCCAAGAGACCCAGTACTTC	CASSSHEGLAGVQETQYF
.	TRBD2	TRBV9	TRBJ2-2	TGTGCCAGCAGCGTAGCTAGGCTAGCGGAGAACACCGGGGAGCTGTTTTTT	CASSVARLAENTGELFF
few	.	TRBV28	TRBJ1-2	TGTGCCAGCAGTTTGGTCGGCTACTATGGCTACACCTTC	CASSLVGYYGYTF
few	.	TRBV28	TRBJ1-5	TGTGCCAGCAGTTTACCAGGGGACGGGCAGCCCCAGCATTTT	CASSLPGDGQPQHF
few	.	TRBV6-8	TRBJ2-3	TGTGCCAGCAGTCCGGACTGGGGACCAGATACGCAGTATTTT	CASSPDWGPDTQYF
.	TRBD2	TRBV11-3	TRBJ2-3	TGTGCCAGCAGCCGATTAGCGGGGGGATATAGTACGGCGCAGTATTTT	CASSRLAGGYSTAQYF
few	.	TRBV11-3	TRBJ1-5	TGTGCCAGCAGCTTACGCGGGAGGGGCAATCAGCCCCAGCATTTT	CASSLRGRGNQPQHF
few	TRBD1	TRBV6-8	TRBJ2-7	TGTGCCAGCAGTTACGGCTTCGTTACAGGGGGCAACGAGCAGTACTTC	CASSYGFVTGGNEQYF
.	.	TRBV25-1	TRBJ1-6	TGTGCCAGCAATCCCGACGGAATTTCACCCCTCCACTTT	CASNPDGISPLHF
.	TRBD2	TRBV6-8	TRBJ2-2	TGTGCCAGCAGTTACTCGTCGGTAGCGGGGGGAGCTGGGGAGCTGTTTTTT	CASSYSSVAGGAGELFF
few	.	TRBV11-3	TRBJ2-2	TGTGCCAGCAGCTTAGTTGGCACCTCGAACACCGGGGAGCTGTTTTTT	CASSLVGTSNTGELFF
medium-sized	TRBD1	TRBV11-3	TRBJ2-7	TGTGCCAGCAGCACAAGACAGGGGGCAAACTACGAGCAGTACTTC	CASSTRQGANYEQYF
.	TRBD1	TRBV6-8	TRBJ1-5	TGTGCCAGCAGCAATGGGGGACAGGGTCCCCAGCATTTT	CASSNGGQGPQHF
.	TRBD1	TRBV19	TRBJ1-6	TGTGCCAGTAGTAGGGACAGATATTCACCCCTCCACTTT	CASSRDRYSPLHF